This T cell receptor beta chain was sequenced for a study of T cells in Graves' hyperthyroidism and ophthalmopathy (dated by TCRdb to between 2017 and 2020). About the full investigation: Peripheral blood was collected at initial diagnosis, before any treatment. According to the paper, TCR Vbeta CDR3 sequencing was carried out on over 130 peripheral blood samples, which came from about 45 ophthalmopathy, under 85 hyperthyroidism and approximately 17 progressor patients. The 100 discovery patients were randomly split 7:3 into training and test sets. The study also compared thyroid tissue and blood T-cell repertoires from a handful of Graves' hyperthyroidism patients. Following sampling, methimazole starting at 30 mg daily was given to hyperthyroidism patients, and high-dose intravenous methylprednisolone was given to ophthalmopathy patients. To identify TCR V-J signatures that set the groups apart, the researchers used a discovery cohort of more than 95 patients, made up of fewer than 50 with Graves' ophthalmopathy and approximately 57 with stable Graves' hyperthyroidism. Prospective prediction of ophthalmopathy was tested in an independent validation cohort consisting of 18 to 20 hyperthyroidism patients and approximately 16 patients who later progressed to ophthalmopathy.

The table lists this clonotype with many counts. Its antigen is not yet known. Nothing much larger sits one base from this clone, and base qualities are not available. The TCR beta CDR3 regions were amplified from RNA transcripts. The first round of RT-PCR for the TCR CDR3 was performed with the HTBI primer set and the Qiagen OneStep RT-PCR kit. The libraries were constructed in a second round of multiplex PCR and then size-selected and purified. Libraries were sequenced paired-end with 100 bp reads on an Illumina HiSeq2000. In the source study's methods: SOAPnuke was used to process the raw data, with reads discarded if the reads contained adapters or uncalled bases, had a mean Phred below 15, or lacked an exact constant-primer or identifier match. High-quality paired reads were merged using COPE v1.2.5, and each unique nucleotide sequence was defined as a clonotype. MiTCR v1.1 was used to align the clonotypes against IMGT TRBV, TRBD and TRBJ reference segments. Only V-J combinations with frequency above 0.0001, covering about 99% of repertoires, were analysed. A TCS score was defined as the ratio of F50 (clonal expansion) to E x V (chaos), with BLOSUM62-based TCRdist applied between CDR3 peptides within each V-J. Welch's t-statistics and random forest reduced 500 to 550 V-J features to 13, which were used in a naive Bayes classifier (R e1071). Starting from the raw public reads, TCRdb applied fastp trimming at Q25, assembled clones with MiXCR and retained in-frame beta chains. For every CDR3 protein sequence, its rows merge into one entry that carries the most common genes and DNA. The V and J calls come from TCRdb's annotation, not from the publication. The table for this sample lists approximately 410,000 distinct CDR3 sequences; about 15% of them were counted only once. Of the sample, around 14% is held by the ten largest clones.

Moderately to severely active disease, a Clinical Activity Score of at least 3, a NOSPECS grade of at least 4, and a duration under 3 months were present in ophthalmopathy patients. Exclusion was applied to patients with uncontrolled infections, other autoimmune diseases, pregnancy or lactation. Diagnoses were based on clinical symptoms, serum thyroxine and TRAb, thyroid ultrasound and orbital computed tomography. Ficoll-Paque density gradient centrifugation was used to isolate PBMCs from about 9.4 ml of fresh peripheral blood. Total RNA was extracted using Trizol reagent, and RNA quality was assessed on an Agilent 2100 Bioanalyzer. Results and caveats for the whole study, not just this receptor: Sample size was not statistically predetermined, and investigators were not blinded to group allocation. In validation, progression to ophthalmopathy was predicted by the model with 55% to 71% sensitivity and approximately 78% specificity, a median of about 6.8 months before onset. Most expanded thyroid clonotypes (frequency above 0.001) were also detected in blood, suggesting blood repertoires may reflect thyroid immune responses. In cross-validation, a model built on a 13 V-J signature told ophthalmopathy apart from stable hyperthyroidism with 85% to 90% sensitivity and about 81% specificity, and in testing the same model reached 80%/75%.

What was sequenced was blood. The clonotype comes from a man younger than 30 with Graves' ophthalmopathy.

The CDR3: CASSLGQSYGYTF. The nucleotides are TGTGCCAGCAGTTTGGGACAGTCCTATGGCTACACCTTC. The sequence links TRBV12-3 or TRBV12-4 to TRBJ1-2, with 7 bases in between that match TRBD1. The CDR3 spans 13 residues, from the cysteine through the phenylalanine. The read is trimmed to its CDR3 DNA, 39 bases read in frame from base 1. At the junction V is shortened by 3 bases and J by 4 bases; bases outside the gene matches: 2.